The next 19 T cell receptor beta chains were all read from a single sample in a study of blood T cell repertoires in COVID-19. This table comes from immunoSEQ multiplex PCR, and its TCRdb copy is limited to in-frame clones, with some not included. The repertoire holds about 260,000 clones, with 82% as singletons. The sample consisted of peripheral blood. The receptors come from a woman aged 80 or over with acute or convalescent COVID-19.

The chain couples TRBV5-6 to TRBJ2-2; D is ambiguous. CDR1 is SGHDT and CDR2 is YYEEEE in the germline V gene. The CDR3 is 14 residues long. With 0 bases removed from V and 6 bases from J, the gap between germline ends came to 9 bases. The CDR3 DNA reads TGTGCCAGCAGCTTGGAGTGGAGCGCCGGGGAGCTGTTTTTT. The encoded protein is CASSLEWSAGELFF.

The chain has TRBV7-9 and TRBJ2-7; 9 bases agree with TRBD2. V dropped 5 bases and J dropped 2; count of bases not matched to a gene: 7. The germline V gene has CDR1 SEHNR and CDR2 FQNEAQ (reference sequence). This CDR3 contains 15 residues. The CDR3 bases are TGTGCCAGCAGCCCCTGGCTAGCGGGAACCTACGAGCAGTACTTC. Translated: CASSPWLAGTYEQYF.

V usage is TRBV9 and J usage is TRBJ2-1, with D unclear. The V end was cut by 6 bases, the J end by 7 bases, with 8 bases between. Germline V gene sequence: CDR1 SGDLS, CDR2 YYNGEE. The CDR3 runs 11 residues. The CDR3: CASTFFNEQFF. CDR3 DNA sequence: TGTGCCAGCACCTTTTTTAATGAGCAGTTCTTC.

The J gene is TRBJ1-1, the V gene TRBV28; D is perhaps TRBD1 (6 bases). The CDR3 has 15 residues. CDR1 and CDR2 from the germline V gene are MDHEN and SYDVKM. Deletions cut 6 bases from V and 0 bases from J, with 14 bases between. The CDR3 loop is CASSPSQGVNTEAFF. In nucleotides, the CDR3 is TGTGCCAGCAGCCCTTCACAGGGTGTGAACACTGAAGCTTTCTTT.

The table lists this clone with a few counts. The same CDR3 is also encoded by other DNA sequences in this sample. The genes are TRBV7-2 and TRBJ2-7; 10 nucleotides line up with TRBD2. The length of the CDR3 is 15 residues. V gave up 1 base and J gave up 0 bases; unmatched junction bases: 0. Germline lookup yields CDR1 SGHTA and CDR2 FQGNSA. CDR3 sequence (DNA): TGTGCCAGCAGCTTAGGGACTAGCGGCTCCTACGAGCAGTACTTC. Protein sequence: CASSLGTSGSYEQYF.

This chain links TRBV3-1 (or the pseudogene TRBV3-2) with TRBJ1-5; D may be TRBD1 (6 bases). The CDR3 runs to 15 residues. V lost 3 bases and J lost 4, with 13 bases in between. Germline CDR1 is LGHDT and CDR2 is YNNKEL (reference sequence). CDR3 sequence (DNA): TGTGCCAGCAGCCAGCCGACAGGCGATAATCAGCCCCAGCATTTT. Protein sequence: CASSQPTGDNQPQHF.

J is TRBJ1-3 and V is TRBV7-2; 7 nucleotides match TRBD1. V lost 5 bases and J lost 4; bases outside the gene matches: 8. Per the germline V gene, CDR1 is SGHTA and CDR2 is FQGNSA. The CDR3 is made up of 15 amino acids. The CDR3 loop is CASSRDGTVGNTIYF. The DNA for the CDR3 is TGTGCCAGCAGCAGGGACGGGACAGTCGGAAACACCATATATTTT.

This clone was seen only once. The CDR3 protein is CASNRQGTGELFF. CDR3 coding DNA: TGTGCCAGCAACCGACAGGGCACCGGGGAGCTGTTTTTT. The chain uses TRBV2 and TRBJ2-2, with 7 positions matching TRBD1. Per the germline V gene, CDR1 is SNHLY and CDR2 is FYNNEI. Trimming took 7 bases from V and 4 from J; bases not matched to a gene: 3. The CDR3 has 13 residues.

The chain is built from TRBV30 and TRBJ1-2; D is ambiguous. The CDR3 is 12 residues long. V shed 4 bases and J shed 4 bases, with 10 bases lying between them. Germline V lookup: CDR1 GTSNPN, CDR2 SVGIG (reference sequence). CDR3 bases: TGTGCCTGGAATGAGGAAGGCTATGGCTACACCTTC. Translated: CAWNEEGYGYTF. Filled out from reference TRBV30 and TRBJ1-2, the complete variable domain reads SQTIHQWPATLVQPVGSPLSLECTVEGTSNPNLYWYRQAAGRGLQLLFYSVGIGQISSEVPQNLSASRPQDRQFILSSKKLLLSDSGFYLCAWNEEGYGYTFGSGTRLTVV.

The chain recombines TRBV28 with TRBJ1-5; TRBD1 is a possible D gene (5 bases). The CDR3 is 16 amino acids. Germline CDR1 and CDR2: MDHEN and SYDVKM. With 2 bases removed from V and 1 base from J, the gap between germline ends came to 12 bases. This chain's CDR3 is CASSLTRRGSNQPQHF. The CDR3 bases are TGTGCCAGCAGTTTAACCCGAAGGGGAAGCAATCAGCCCCAGCATTTT.

This clone was detected only a few times. The rearrangement joins TRBV6-1 to TRBJ1-4, with 7 bases lining up with TRBD1. Germline V lookup: CDR1 MNHNS, CDR2 SASEGT. This CDR3 comprises 17 residues. Trimming removed 2 bases from V and 8 bases from J; junction bases left unmatched: 14. Here the CDR3 reads CASSEKGQVGLAEKLFF. The CDR3 region has the DNA TGTGCCAGCAGTGAAAAAGGACAGGTGGGATTGGCGGAAAAACTGTTTTTT.

The rearrangement joins TRBV5-1 to TRBJ2-7, with TRBD1 matching 10 bases. Germline V CDR1 and CDR2: SGHRS, YFSETQ. V dropped 5 bases and J dropped 4; count of bases not matched to a gene: 6. CDR3 length: 14 amino acids. The CDR3 nucleotides are TGCGCCAGCAGACTCTGGACAGGGGGTTACGAGCAGTACTTC. Translated: CASRLWTGGYEQYF.

The chain recombines TRBV4-2 with TRBJ2-3, with TRBD2 matching over 7 bases. The CDR3 is 15 amino acids. V shed 6 bases, J shed 1 base, and the junction held 7 bases outside the gene matches. Per the germline V gene, CDR1 is LGHNA and CDR2 is YNFKEQ. As DNA, the CDR3 is TGTGCCAGCAGAGAAGCTAGCGGCCGCACAGATACGCAGTATTTT. Amino acid sequence: CASREASGRTDTQYF.

The chain combines TRBV19 with TRBJ2-6; D may be TRBD1 (6 bases). The V end was cut by 7 bases, the J end by 2 bases, with 21 bases between. Germline V CDR1 and CDR2: LNHDA, SQIVND (reference sequence). This CDR3 is 18 amino acids long. CDR3 loop: CASTPSDRIRTGANVLTF. The CDR3 DNA reads TGTGCCAGTACCCCTTCGGACAGAATTCGGACTGGGGCCAACGTCCTGACTTTC.

The rearrangement joins TRBV27 to TRBJ1-6, with TRBD1 identical over 8 bases. The CDR3 spans 15 residues. Germline values: CDR1 MNHEY, CDR2 SMNVEV (reference sequence). V trimming: 6 bases; J trimming: 10 bases; junction bases outside the gene matches: 11. The CDR3, as DNA: TGTGCCAGCAGGGGATGGGACAGGAAGGGCTCACCCCTCCACTTT. Translation: CASRGWDRKGSPLHF.

The rearrangement joins TRBV5-4 to TRBJ2-1; 10 bases match TRBD2. Germline trimming cut 4 bases from V and 10 bases from J; bases unmatched to any gene: 5. The CDR3 consists of 13 residues. The V gene's germline CDR1 is SGHNT and CDR2 YYREEE (reference sequence). The CDR3 reads CASSSPSGGEQFF. In DNA, the CDR3 is TGTGCCAGCAGCAGCCCTAGCGGGGGCGAGCAGTTCTTC.

This clone was recorded a few times. The rearrangement joins TRBV19 to TRBJ2-3; perhaps TRBD2 as D (5 bases). CDR1 is LNHDA and CDR2 is SQIVND in the germline V gene (reference sequence). Trimming cost V 5 bases and J 0 bases, with 15 bases left between them. The length of the CDR3 is 16 residues. The CDR3 region has the DNA TGTGCCAGTAGTGGCCAGGACTCCCTAAGCACAGATACGCAGTATTTT. Protein product: CASSGQDSLSTDTQYF.

The chain combines TRBV7-2 with TRBJ1-1, with D unresolved. The CDR3 consists of 15 residues. V was clipped by 2 bases and J by 0 bases, with 10 bases between them. Per the germline V gene, CDR1 is SGHTA and CDR2 is FQGNSA. CDR3 nucleotide sequence: TGTGCCAGCAGCTTACTAAGCCTCATGAACACTGAAGCTTTCTTT. Translated, it gives CASSLLSLMNTEAFF.

V is TRBV18 and J is TRBJ2-5; 8 positions match TRBD1. V was pared by 5 bases and J by 2 bases, with 7 bases of the junction left unmatched. Germline V gene lookup returns CDR1 KGHSH and CDR2 LQKENI. The length of the CDR3 is 15 residues. The CDR3: CASSDRGNSQETQYF. CDR3 in DNA: TGTGCCAGCTCAGACAGGGGAAATTCTCAAGAGACCCAGTACTTC.